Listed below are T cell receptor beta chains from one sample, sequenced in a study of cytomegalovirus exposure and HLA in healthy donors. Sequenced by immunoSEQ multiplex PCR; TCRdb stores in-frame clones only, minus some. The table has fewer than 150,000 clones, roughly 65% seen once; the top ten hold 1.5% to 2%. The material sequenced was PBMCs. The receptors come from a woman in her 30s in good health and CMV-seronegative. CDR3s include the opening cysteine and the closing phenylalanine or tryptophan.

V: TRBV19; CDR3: CASSFPGSDTQYF
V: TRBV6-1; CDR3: CASSEWAGGGEQFF
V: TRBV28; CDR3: CASRQGGREKLFF
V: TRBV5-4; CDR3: CASSRQETPGNTIYF
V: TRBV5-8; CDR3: CASSLPGGGEKLFF
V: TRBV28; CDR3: CASSPGQPYNEQFF
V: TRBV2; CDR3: CASSEGTGVGSYTF
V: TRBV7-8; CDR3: CASSHYEASGSAGEQYF
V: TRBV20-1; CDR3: CSATFRGTQYF
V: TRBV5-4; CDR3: CASSLGQGTNEKLFF
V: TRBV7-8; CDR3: CASRRLAGSYNEQFF
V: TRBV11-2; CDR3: CASSFALGGDTEAFF
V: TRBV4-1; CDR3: CASMTRGHIYGYTF
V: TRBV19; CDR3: CASSQTGGVAFF
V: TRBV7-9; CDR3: CASSFWTGENQPQHF